This passage covers 15 T cell receptor beta chains from one sample sequenced in a study of STAT5B mutations in CD4+ large granular lymphocyte leukemia. Profiled with immunoSEQ multiplex PCR; TCRdb holds only in-frame clones, not every one. The sample holds fewer than 6,000 clones, around 74% seen once. Sequencing was performed on PBMCs. The receptors derive from a man aged 80 or over with CD4+ T-cell large granular lymphocyte leukemia.

This clone has more than one count but fewer than ten. V usage is TRBV27 and J usage is TRBJ1-2; D gene uncertain. There are 14 residues in the CDR3. The germline V gene encodes CDR1 MNHEY and CDR2 SMNVEV (reference sequence). V gave up 5 bases and J gave up 0 bases, with 10 bases separating them. CDR3 region: CASSPVGSNYGYTF. CDR3 coding DNA: TGTGCCAGCAGTCCGGTTGGATCTAACTATGGCTACACCTTC.

The chain has TRBV14 and TRBJ2-5; D may be TRBD2 (6 bases). CDR3 size: 15 residues. V lost 2 bases and J lost 2, with 12 bases in between. In germline, CDR1 is SGHDN, CDR2 FVKESK. The CDR3 is CASSQLGRWQETQYF. The CDR3 coding sequence is TGTGCCAGCAGCCAACTGGGGAGGTGGCAAGAGACCCAGTACTTC.

The chain recombines TRBV6-5 with TRBJ1-2; 9 bases align to TRBD1. This CDR3 is built from 14 residues. The germline CDR1 and CDR2 sequences are MNHEY and SVGAGI. Trimming cost V 6 bases and J 4 bases; bases outside gene matches: 6. The CDR3 DNA is TGTGCCAGCAGCCTACAGGGGGCTGCCTATGGCTACACCTTC. Residues: CASSLQGAAYGYTF.

The V gene is TRBV7-9, the J gene TRBJ2-3, with D maybe TRBD1 (5 bases). Trimming took off 5 bases at V and 0 bases at J, with 18 bases between the two ends. CDR3 length: 17 residues. Germline V gene sequence: CDR1 SEHNR, CDR2 FQNEAQ (reference sequence). CDR3 sequence reads: CASSHPLQATSTDTQYF. In DNA form, the CDR3 reads TGTGCCAGCAGCCACCCCTTACAGGCCACCAGCACAGATACGCAGTATTTT.

The chain recombines TRBV28 with TRBJ1-2, with D maybe TRBD1 (5 bases). The germline V gene has CDR1 MDHEN and CDR2 SYDVKM. The germline V and J ends were trimmed by 3 bases and 4 bases, with 9 bases remaining between them. The length of the CDR3 is 13 residues. The CDR3 reads CASSLGRFYGYTF. CDR3 bases: TGTGCCAGCAGTTTGGGACGGTTCTATGGCTACACCTTC.

The chain couples TRBV5-5 to TRBJ2-7; 8 bases line up with TRBD1. Germline CDR1 SGHKS, CDR2 YYEKEE (reference sequence). Unmatched junction bases numbered 7, after V lost 0 bases and J lost 5 bases. The CDR3 consists of 15 residues. The chain's CDR3 is CASSLGGQGAHEQYF. DNA of the CDR3: TGTGCCAGCAGCTTGGGAGGGCAGGGGGCCCACGAGCAGTACTTC.

The gene calls are TRBV9 and TRBJ2-1; 14 positions agree with TRBD2. CDR1 and CDR2 (germline): SGDLS, YYNGEE. This CDR3 is 19 amino acids long. With V trimmed by 3 bases and J by 1 base, 9 bases remained unmatched. CDR3 protein: CASSAPGTSGRESYNEQFF. CDR3 nucleotide sequence: TGTGCCAGCAGCGCACCGGGGACTAGCGGGAGAGAGTCCTACAATGAGCAGTTCTTC.

The J gene is TRBJ2-2, the V gene TRBV7-9; 8 bases map to TRBD1. After removal of 5 bases from V and 3 bases from J, the junction contained 14 bases not matched to a gene. Germline V CDR1 and CDR2: SEHNR, FQNEAQ (reference sequence). The CDR3 is 18 residues long. Here the CDR3 reads CASSPFRGQGADTGELFF. The CDR3 nucleotides are TGTGCCAGCAGCCCTTTCCGTGGGCAGGGGGCGGACACCGGGGAGCTGTTTTTT. The whole variable domain, remainder taken from reference TRBV7-9 and TRBJ2-2, is DTGVSQNPRHKITKRGQNVTFRCDPISEHNRLYWYRQTLGQGPEFLTYFQNEAQLEKSRLLSDRFSAERPKGSFSTLEIQRTEQGDSAMYLCASSPFRGQGADTGELFFGEGSRLTVL.

This clone was counted between two and nine times. The chain has TRBV4-2 and TRBJ1-5; D ambiguous. The CDR3 contains 13 residues. The V gene lost 3 bases and the J gene lost 2 bases, with 5 bases spanning the gap. CDR1 and CDR2 (germline): LGHNA, YNFKEQ. CDR3 region: CASSHTRNQPQHF. CDR3 sequence (DNA): TGTGCCAGCAGCCATACCCGCAATCAGCCCCAGCATTTT.

The chain carries TRBV29-1 and TRBJ1-2; 7 bases are a match to TRBD1. The CDR3 loop spans 14 amino acids. Germline V gene sequence: CDR1 SQVTM, CDR2 ANQGSEA. V gave up 7 bases and J gave up 0 bases; unmatched junction bases: 8. The DNA of the CDR3 is TGCAGCGCCCTAGGGGGCTTAGCTAACTATGGCTACACCTTC. Translated: CSALGGLANYGYTF. Full variable domain (rest looked up from reference TRBV29-1 and TRBJ1-2): SAVISQKPSRDICQRGTSLTIQCQVDSQVTMMFWYRQQPGQSLTLIATANQGSEATYESGFVIDKFPISRPNLTFSTLTVSNMSPEDSSIYLCSALGGLANYGYTFGSGTRLTVV.

In its sample, this clone ranks as hyperexpanded (1% or more). The chain is built from TRBV5-6 and TRBJ2-7; D not certain. Trimming took 2 bases from V and 2 from J, leaving 11 bases between them. The V gene's germline CDR1 is SGHDT and CDR2 YYEEEE. The CDR3 is made up of 14 amino acids. The CDR3 region has the DNA TGTGCCAGCAGCTTAGCTGGACGGGCCTACGAGCAGTACTTC. Amino acid sequence: CASSLAGRAYEQYF.

This chain connects TRBV30 to TRBJ1-1, with D unclear. The length of the CDR3 is 13 residues. The ends were cut back, 0 bases at V and 5 bases at J, with 10 bases in the middle. In germline, CDR1 is GTSNPN, CDR2 SVGIG (reference sequence). The CDR3 sequence is CAWSVAKTTEAFF. The CDR3 bases are TGTGCCTGGAGTGTGGCAAAGACGACTGAAGCTTTCTTT.

The chain combines TRBV30 with TRBJ2-3; TRBD2 agrees at 12 bases. V shed 4 bases, J shed 5 bases, and the junction held 7 bases outside the gene matches. The CDR3 sequence is 15 residues long. Germline V gives CDR1 GTSNPN, CDR2 SVGIG (reference sequence). In DNA form, the CDR3 reads TGTGCCTGGAACAGACTAGCGGGAGCTGTAGATACGCAGTATTTT. This sequence encodes CAWNRLAGAVDTQYF. Full variable domain (rest looked up from reference TRBV30 and TRBJ2-3): SQTIHQWPATLVQPVGSPLSLECTVEGTSNPNLYWYRQAAGRGLQLLFYSVGIGQISSEVPQNLSASRPQDRQFILSSKKLLLSDSGFYLCAWNRLAGAVDTQYFGPGTRLTVL.

The chain has TRBV9 and TRBJ2-5, with 8 bases matching TRBD2. Germline CDR1 is SGDLS and CDR2 is YYNGEE. The CDR3 has 16 amino acids. The junction had 5 bases not matched to a gene; V was cut back by 0 bases and J by 1 base. CDR3 in DNA: TGTGCCAGCAGCGTAGGCTTAGCGGGACCCCAAGAGACCCAGTACTTC. This codes for CASSVGLAGPQETQYF.

The V and J genes are TRBV27 and TRBJ2-3; a possible D gene is TRBD2 (5 bases). The V gene lost 8 bases and the J gene lost 5 bases, with 20 bases spanning the gap. The CDR3 has 15 residues. Germline CDR1 reads MNHEY; CDR2 reads SMNVEV (reference sequence). The CDR3 here is CASGSPRNGEDTQYF. DNA for the CDR3: TGTGCCAGCGGATCTCCGAGGAACGGGGAAGATACGCAGTATTTT.